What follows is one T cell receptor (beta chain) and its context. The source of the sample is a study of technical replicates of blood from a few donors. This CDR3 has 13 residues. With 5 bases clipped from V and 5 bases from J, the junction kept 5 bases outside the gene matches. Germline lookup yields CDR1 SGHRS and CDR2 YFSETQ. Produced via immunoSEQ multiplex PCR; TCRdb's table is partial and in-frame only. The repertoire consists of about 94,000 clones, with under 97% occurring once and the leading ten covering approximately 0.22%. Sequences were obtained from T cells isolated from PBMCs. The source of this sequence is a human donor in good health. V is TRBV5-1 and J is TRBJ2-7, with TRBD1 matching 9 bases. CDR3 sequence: CASSWDRANEQYF. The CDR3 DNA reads TGCGCCAGCAGTTGGGACAGGGCAAACGAGCAGTACTTC.